This TCR beta chain originates from a study of Graves' ophthalmopathy and Graves' hyperthyroidism. Findings and caveats of the study: Blood repertoires reportedly contained most expanded thyroid clonotypes above 0.001 frequency. Cross-validated, the 13-signature model showed 87.88%/81.08% sensitivity/specificity, and 80%/75% in the test set.

Exclusion criteria comprised other autoimmune diseases, uncontrolled infections, pregnancy or lactation in patients. Symptoms, serum thyroxine and TRAb, thyroid ultrasound, and orbital computed tomography formed the diagnostic basis. This clonotype was seen many times. Its specificity is not known. Amplification of the TCR beta CDR3 regions used RNA transcripts (as template). Second-round multiplex PCR followed a first-round RT-PCR using HTBI primers. TCRdb re-called the multiplex PCR reads with MiXCR, one entry per CDR3 protein. The sample shows approximately 480,000 distinct CDR3 sequences, 13% to 15% of them seen only once. The length of the CDR3 is 15 residues. V lost 2 bases, J lost 4 bases, and 15 bases lay in between. The germline V gene has CDR1 MNHNS and CDR2 SASEGT.

This TCR was recovered from a woman in her 30s with Graves' ophthalmopathy. Sequencing used blood. The chain uses TRBV6-1 and TRBJ2-7; D is possibly TRBD1 (6 bases). The CDR3 nucleotides are TGTGCCAGCAGTGAATCAACAGGGCGAGGGTACGAGCAGTACTTC. It encodes CASSESTGRGYEQYF.